A single sample is the source of the 21 T cell receptor beta chains below, sequenced in a study of T cell responses to AZD1222 COVID-19 vaccine. Clones were read by immunoSEQ multiplex PCR, and TCRdb kept only the in-frame ones, dropping some. The sample shows some 150,000 clones, approximately 90% of them seen only once. The sequences come from peripheral blood, collected 28 days after the second dose of the MenACWY control vaccine. The source is an adult who received the MenACWY meningococcal vaccine as a control.

This chain uses TRBV28 with TRBJ2-2; TRBD1 might be the D (6 bases). CDR3 length: 17 residues. The germline V gene encodes CDR1 MDHEN and CDR2 SYDVKM. V was trimmed by 5 bases and J by 5 bases, leaving 21 bases between them. The CDR3 nucleotides are TGTGCCAGCAGTACAAGGACAGAAAGCTTAAAGACCGGGGAGCTGTTTTTT. Its protein product is CASSTRTESLKTGELFF. The entire variable domain, with the rest obtained from reference TRBV28 and TRBJ2-2, is as follows: DVKVTQSSRYLVKRTGEKVFLECVQDMDHENMFWYRQDPGLGLRLIYFSYDVKMKEKGDIPEGYSVSREKKERFSLILESASTNQTSMYLCASSTRTESLKTGELFFGEGSRLTVL.

The J gene is TRBJ2-7, the V gene TRBV5-4; D gene unclear. This CDR3 is 13 amino acids long. V lost 4 bases and J lost 2, with 10 bases in between. CDR1 and CDR2 from the germline V gene are SGHNT and YYREEE (reference sequence). The CDR3 sequence is CASSVGAAYEQYF. For the CDR3, the DNA is TGTGCCAGCAGCGTCGGTGCGGCCTACGAGCAGTACTTC. Using reference TRBV5-4 and TRBJ2-7 for the parts outside the CDR3, the full variable domain is ETGVTQSPTHLIKTRGQQVTLRCSSQSGHNTVSWYQQALGQGPQFIFQYYREEENGRGNFPPRFSGLQFPNYSSELNVNALELDDSALYLCASSVGAAYEQYFGPGTRLTVT.

The chain carries TRBV19 and TRBJ1-4; TRBD1 matches at 7 bases. J gave up 8 bases and V 5 bases, and 8 bases lay outside the gene matches. Germline CDR1 LNHDA, CDR2 SQIVND (reference sequence). The CDR3 totals 14 residues. In nucleotides, the CDR3 is TGTGCCAGTAGTGCGACAGGGTGGAACGAAAAACTGTTTTTT. This sequence encodes CASSATGWNEKLFF. Full variable domain (rest looked up from reference TRBV19 and TRBJ1-4): DGGITQSPKYLFRKEGQNVTLSCEQNLNHDAMYWYRQDPGQGLRLIYYSQIVNDFQKGDIAEGYSVSREKKESFPLTVTSAQKNPTAFYLCASSATGWNEKLFFGSGTQLSVL.

The table lists this clone with a count of one. The chain combines TRBV30 with TRBJ1-6; D gene ambiguous. The germline gives CDR1 GTSNPN, CDR2 SVGIG (reference sequence). V shed 3 bases and J shed 6 bases, with 12 bases lying between them. This CDR3 is built from 14 residues. The chain's CDR3 is CAWRENNPNSPLHF. The CDR3 nucleotides read TGTGCCTGGAGGGAGAATAACCCTAATTCACCCCTCCACTTT.

J is TRBJ1-5 and V is TRBV19, with D uncertain. The CDR3 consists of 13 residues. V shed 8 bases and J shed 0 bases, with 8 bases lying between them. Germline V CDR1 and CDR2: LNHDA, SQIVND (reference sequence). CDR3 coding DNA: TGTGCCAGTGTGGATCATAGCAATCAGCCCCAGCATTTT. Translating it yields CASVDHSNQPQHF.

CDR3 loop: CASSQRQTEAFF. The CDR3 nucleotides read TGTGCCAGCAGCCAACGTCAGACTGAAGCTTTCTTT. The rearrangement uses TRBV14 and TRBJ1-1; D gene uncertain. The CDR3 covers 12 residues. The germline gives CDR1 SGHDN, CDR2 FVKESK. V shed 2 bases and J shed 5 bases, with 6 bases lying between them.

This clone was seen at least ten times. V and J are TRBV27 and TRBJ2-5; possible D gene TRBD2, 6 bases. This CDR3 has 17 amino acids. The V gene's germline CDR1 is MNHEY and CDR2 SMNVEV (reference sequence). V was cut by 1 base and J by 0 bases, with 15 bases left in between. As DNA, the CDR3 is TGTGCCAGCAGTTTATACGCGGGGTGGCCGAACCAAGAGACCCAGTACTTC. Translating gives CASSLYAGWPNQETQYF.

The chain employs TRBV3-1 (or the pseudogene TRBV3-2) and TRBJ2-7; no definite D call. This CDR3 region has 11 residues. Germline V gives CDR1 LGHDT, CDR2 YNNKEL (reference sequence). V was cut by 0 bases and J by 9 bases, with 6 bases left in between. The CDR3 nucleotides read TGTGCCAGCAGCCAAGAAGTTCGGCAGTACTTC. Translation: CASSQEVRQYF.

The chain combines TRBV3-1 (or the pseudogene TRBV3-2) with TRBJ2-7; D is undetermined. The CDR3 runs 12 residues. The germline V and J ends were trimmed by 3 bases and 2 bases, with 5 bases remaining between them. Germline loops: CDR1 LGHDT, CDR2 YNNKEL (reference sequence). The CDR3 DNA follows: TGTGCCAGCAGCCATCTCACCTACGAGCAGTACTTC. It translates to CASSHLTYEQYF.

V gene TRBV19 combines with J gene TRBJ2-5; TRBD2 might be the D (6 bases). The CDR3 length is 14 residues. The V end lost 2 bases, the J end lost 3 bases, and 10 bases lay between the germline ends. Germline V gene sequence: CDR1 LNHDA, CDR2 SQIVND (reference sequence). The CDR3 bases are TGTGCCAGTAGTATACGGAGGGGAGAAGAGACCCAGTACTTC. This gives the protein CASSIRRGEETQYF.

This sequence joins TRBV28 and TRBJ1-2, with D tentatively TRBD1 (5 bases). This CDR3 spans 15 amino acids. With 1 base removed from V and 2 bases from J, the gap between germline ends came to 11 bases. Germline CDR1 is MDHEN and CDR2 is SYDVKM. This CDR3 reads CASSLFPGINYGYTF. The CDR3 bases are TGTGCCAGCAGTTTATTTCCAGGGATCAACTATGGCTACACCTTC.

This chain joins TRBV27 and TRBJ2-4; D might be TRBD1 (7 bases). Germline V gene data show CDR1 as MNHEY and CDR2 as SMNVEV (reference sequence). The V and J ends lost 5 bases and 7 bases respectively, with 9 bases between them. The CDR3 length is 12 residues. CDR3 DNA sequence: TGTGCCAGCAGTGCAGGGGGGAACATTCAGTACTTC. Its protein product is CASSAGGNIQYF.

The chain joins TRBV30 to TRBJ1-5; D remains unclear. V was shortened by 4 bases and J by 0 bases, with 10 bases between the two germline ends. CDR1 is GTSNPN, CDR2 SVGIG, per germline (reference sequence). This CDR3 has 14 residues. The CDR3 DNA sequence: TGTGCCTGGAACCGGGAATATAGCAATCAGCCCCAGCATTTT. Translation: CAWNREYSNQPQHF.

This chain links TRBV20-1 with TRBJ2-1; D is tentatively TRBD1 or TRBD2 (5 bases each). V lost 3 bases and J 3 bases, leaving 12 bases between the germline ends. The germline CDR1 and CDR2 sequences are DFQATT and SNEGSKA (reference sequence). CDR3 length: 14 amino acids. The CDR3 DNA follows: TGCAGTGCTAGTGGGACGCTCTACTACAATGAGCAGTTCTTC. It specifies CSASGTLYYNEQFF.

The chain employs TRBV9 and TRBJ2-3, with D maybe TRBD1 (5 bases). Germline V CDR1 and CDR2: SGDLS, YYNGEE. This CDR3 region has 16 residues. V was trimmed by 0 bases and J by 0 bases, leaving 11 bases between them. DNA of the CDR3: TGTGCCAGCAGCGTAGAGGCAGGGATGAGCACAGATACGCAGTATTTT. This translates into CASSVEAGMSTDTQYF. The full variable domain, rest sourced from reference TRBV9 and TRBJ2-3, is DSGVTQTPKHLITATGQRVTLRCSPRSGDLSVYWYQQSLDQGLQFLIQYYNGEERAKGNILERFSAQQFPDLHSELNLSSLELGDSALYFCASSVEAGMSTDTQYFGPGTRLTVL.

CDR3 in amino acids: CASLAAPSSYNEQFF. The CDR3 bases are TGTGCCAGCCTCGCGGCCCCGAGCTCCTACAATGAGCAGTTCTTC. The chain has TRBV18 and TRBJ2-1, with D hard to call. The V gene lost 8 bases and the J gene lost 0 bases, with 14 bases spanning the gap. The CDR3 extends over 15 amino acids. CDR1 and CDR2 (germline): KGHSH, LQKENI.

The gene calls are TRBV28 and TRBJ2-3, with 8 bases fitting TRBD2. CDR1 and CDR2 from the germline V gene are MDHEN and SYDVKM. The V gene end was trimmed by 6 bases and the J gene end by 0 bases; junction bases not matched to a gene: 17. This CDR3 is built from 19 residues. CDR3 DNA: TGTGCCAGCAGGTCCCTGGGTAGGGCTAGCGGGCCTAGCACAGATACGCAGTATTTT. Its translation: CASRSLGRASGPSTDTQYF.

The rearrangement uses TRBV5-7 and TRBJ1-5; 7 nucleotides agree with TRBD1. TRBV5-7 is placed among ORFs of uncertain function. V was clipped by 5 bases and J by 4 bases; unmatched bases: 9. This CDR3 region has 15 residues. CDR3: CASRDRSGRNQPQHF. The DNA of the CDR3 is TGTGCCAGCAGGGACAGGTCAGGGAGAAATCAGCCCCAGCATTTT.

The rearrangement joins TRBV9 to TRBJ1-2; TRBD1 agrees at 8 bases. Per the germline V gene, CDR1 is SGDLS and CDR2 is YYNGEE. The junction had 3 bases not matched to a gene; V was cut back by 3 bases and J by 2 bases. The CDR3 runs 14 residues. CDR3 region: CASSARTGNYGYTF. DNA of the CDR3: TGTGCCAGCAGCGCCCGGACAGGGAACTATGGCTACACCTTC. The full variable domain, completed using reference TRBV9 and TRBJ1-2, is DSGVTQTPKHLITATGQRVTLRCSPRSGDLSVYWYQQSLDQGLQFLIQYYNGEERAKGNILERFSAQQFPDLHSELNLSSLELGDSALYFCASSARTGNYGYTFGSGTRLTVV.

This clone appeared a few times. The chain links TRBV27 to TRBJ1-3; D ambiguous. This CDR3 is built from 14 residues. Germline lookup yields CDR1 MNHEY and CDR2 SMNVEV (reference sequence). Trimming pared 2 bases from V and 2 bases from J, leaving 7 bases between. The CDR3 DNA reads TGTGCCAGCAGTTTAAAGGCAACTGGAAACACCATATATTTT. Residues: CASSLKATGNTIYF.

The chain employs TRBV28 and TRBJ1-5; 10 bases match TRBD1. The CDR3 runs 14 residues. Germline trimming cut 3 bases from V and 7 bases from J; bases unmatched to any gene: 3. Germline loops: CDR1 MDHEN, CDR2 SYDVKM. The CDR3 region is CASSLDRGIQPQHF. The DNA of the CDR3 is TGTGCCAGCAGTTTGGACAGGGGGATCCAGCCCCAGCATTTT.